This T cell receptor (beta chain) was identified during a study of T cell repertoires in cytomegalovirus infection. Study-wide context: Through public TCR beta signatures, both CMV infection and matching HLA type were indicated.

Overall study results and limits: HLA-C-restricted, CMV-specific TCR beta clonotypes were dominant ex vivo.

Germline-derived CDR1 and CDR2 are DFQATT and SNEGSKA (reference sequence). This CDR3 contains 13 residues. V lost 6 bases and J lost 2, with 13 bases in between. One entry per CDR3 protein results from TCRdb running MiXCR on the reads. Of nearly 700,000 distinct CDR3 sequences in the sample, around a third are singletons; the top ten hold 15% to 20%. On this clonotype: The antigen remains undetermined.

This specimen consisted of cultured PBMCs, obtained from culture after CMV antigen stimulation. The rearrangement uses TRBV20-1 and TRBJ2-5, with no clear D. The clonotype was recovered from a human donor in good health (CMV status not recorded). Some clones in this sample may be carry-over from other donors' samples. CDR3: CSAPTQRQETQYF. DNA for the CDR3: TGCAGTGCCCCGACCCAGCGACAAGAGACCCAGTACTTC.